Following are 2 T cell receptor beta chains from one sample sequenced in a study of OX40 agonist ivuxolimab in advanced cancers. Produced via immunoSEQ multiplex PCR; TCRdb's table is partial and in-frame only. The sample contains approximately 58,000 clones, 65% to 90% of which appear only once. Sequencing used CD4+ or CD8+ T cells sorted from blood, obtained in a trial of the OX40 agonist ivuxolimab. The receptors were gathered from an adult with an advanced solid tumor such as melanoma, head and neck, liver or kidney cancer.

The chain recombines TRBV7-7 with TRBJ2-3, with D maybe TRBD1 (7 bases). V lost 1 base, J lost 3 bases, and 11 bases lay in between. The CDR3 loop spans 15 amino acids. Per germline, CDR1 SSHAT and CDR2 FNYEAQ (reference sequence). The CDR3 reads CASSLGRGATDTQYF. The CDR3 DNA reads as TGTGCCAGCAGCTTAGGCAGGGGGGCGACAGATACGCAGTATTTT. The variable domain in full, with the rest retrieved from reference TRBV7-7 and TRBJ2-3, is GAGVSQSPRYKVTKRGQDVTLRCDPISSHATLYWYQQALGQGPEFLTYFNYEAQPDKSGLPSDRFSAERPEGSISTLTIQRTEQRDSAMYRCASSLGRGATDTQYFGPGTRLTVL.

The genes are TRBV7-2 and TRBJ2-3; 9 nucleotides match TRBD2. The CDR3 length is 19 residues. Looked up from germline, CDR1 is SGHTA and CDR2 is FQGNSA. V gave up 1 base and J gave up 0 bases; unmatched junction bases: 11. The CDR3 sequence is CASSLGGLAGPLSTDTQYF. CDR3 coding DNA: TGTGCCAGCAGCTTAGGTGGCCTAGCGGGGCCCCTCAGCACAGATACGCAGTATTTT. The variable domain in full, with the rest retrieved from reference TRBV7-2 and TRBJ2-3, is GAGVSQSPSNKVTEKGKDVELRCDPISGHTALYWYRQSLGQGLEFLIYFQGNSAPDKSGLPSDRFSAERTGGSVSTLTIQRTQQEDSAVYLCASSLGGLAGPLSTDTQYFGPGTRLTVL.